This T cell receptor (beta chain) was sequenced in a study of response to subunit inactivated influenza vaccine. V gave up 6 bases and J gave up 6 bases, with 12 bases separating them. The CDR3 is 12 amino acids. This clonotype was counted only a few times. TCRdb fed the RT-PCR reads into MiXCR, producing one record per CDR3 protein. The table includes roughly 550,000 distinct CDR3 sequences, roughly 23% detected once. In addition, the sample was reused for a study of T cells expressing NK-cell markers. From that second work: As the method of synthesis, 5'RACE template switching with UMIs yielded TCR beta cDNA. Researchers got TCR beta repertoires out of sorted CD3+CD56+NKG2C+, CD3+CD56+NKG2C- and CD3+CD56-NKG2C+ T cells. Serological testing identified most of the eight sequenced donors as HCMV-seropositive and one as seronegative. Where a handful of donors were concerned, these clonotypes also led the CD3+CD56-NKG2C+ fraction. It was still unclear whether expanded NKG2C+ T cell clones were HCMV specific.

The sequenced sample was CD4+ T cells sorted from PBMCs, obtained less than 13 days after vaccination. This receptor was taken from a man aged 50 to 59 who received an inactivated influenza vaccine. The genes are TRBV12-3 or TRBV12-4 and TRBJ2-7; D uncertain. CDR3 nucleotides: TGTGCCAGCAGGGGCGCAGGAGCCGAGCAGTACTTC. It is translated as CASRGAGAEQYF.